This T cell receptor beta chain stems from a study of response to subunit inactivated influenza vaccine. The CDR3 extends over 15 amino acids. The V gene's germline CDR1 is ENHRY and CDR2 SYGVKD. The V gene lost 3 bases and the J gene lost 0 bases, with 9 bases spanning the gap. This clonotype was seen more than once but under ten times. Its specificity is unknown. Study-wide findings and caveats: Few additional T cells are recruited per seasonal influenza vaccination, authors suggested.

TCRdb recomputed calls from the RT-PCR reads with MiXCR, one row per CDR3 protein. In the table there are roughly 170,000 distinct CDR3 sequences, approximately 9.2% of which are singletons. The sample here was non-naive T cells sorted from PBMCs, taken on the day of vaccination. The chain joins TRBV10-3 to TRBJ2-1, with no clear D. The sequence was collected from a man aged 45-65 years who received an inactivated influenza vaccine. The CDR3 DNA follows: TGTGCCATCAGTGAAGGTTCGAGCTCCTACAATGAGCAGTTCTTC. It encodes CAISEGSSSYNEQFF.